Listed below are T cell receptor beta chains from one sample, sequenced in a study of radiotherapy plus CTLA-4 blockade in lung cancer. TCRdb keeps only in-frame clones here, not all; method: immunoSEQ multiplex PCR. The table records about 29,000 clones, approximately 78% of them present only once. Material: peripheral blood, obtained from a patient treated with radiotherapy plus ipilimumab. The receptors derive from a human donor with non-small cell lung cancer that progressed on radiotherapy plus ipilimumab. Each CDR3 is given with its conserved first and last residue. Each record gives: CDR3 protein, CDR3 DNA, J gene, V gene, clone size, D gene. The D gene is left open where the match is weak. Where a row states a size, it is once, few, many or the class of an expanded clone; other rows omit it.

CDR3 protein: CASSYSAGLNTEAFF
CDR3 DNA: TGTGCCAGCAGTTACTCGGCAGGGTTGAACACTGAAGCTTTCTTT
J gene: TRBJ1-1
V gene: TRBV6-6
clone size: -
D gene: -

CDR3 protein: CASSTSTGTGGQYF
CDR3 DNA: TGTGCCAGCAGCACAAGTACCGGGACAGGGGGACAGTACTTC
J gene: TRBJ2-4
V gene: TRBV7-2
clone size: -
D gene: TRBD1

CDR3 protein: CASSSGATTAYNEQFF
CDR3 DNA: TGTGCCAGCAGCTCAGGGGCTACGACAGCGTACAATGAGCAGTTCTTC
J gene: TRBJ2-1
V gene: TRBV5-6
clone size: -
D gene: -

CDR3 protein: CASSSGQVQETQYF
CDR3 DNA: TGTGCCAGCAGCTCGGGACAGGTTCAAGAGACCCAGTACTTC
J gene: TRBJ2-5
V gene: TRBV7-3
clone size: -
D gene: TRBD1

CDR3 protein: CASSLAGQGVEKLFF
CDR3 DNA: TGCGCCAGCAGCTTGGCGGGACAGGGTGTTGAAAAACTGTTTTTT
J gene: TRBJ1-4
V gene: TRBV5-1
clone size: -
D gene: TRBD1

CDR3 protein: CAISEGTVNTEAFF
CDR3 DNA: TGTGCCATCAGTGAGGGTACAGTGAACACTGAAGCTTTCTTT
J gene: TRBJ1-1
V gene: TRBV10-3
clone size: -
D gene: -

CDR3 protein: CASSLQTGASTDTQYF
CDR3 DNA: TGTGCCAGCAGCTTACAAACAGGGGCAAGCACAGATACGCAGTATTTT
J gene: TRBJ2-3
V gene: TRBV11-1
clone size: -
D gene: TRBD1

CDR3 protein: CASGLTGLATEAFF
CDR3 DNA: TGTGCCAGCGGCCTGACAGGGTTGGCCACTGAAGCTTTCTTT
J gene: TRBJ1-1
V gene: TRBV6-5
clone size: once
D gene: TRBD1

CDR3 protein: CASSQDRIPRGGYTF
CDR3 DNA: TGCGCCAGCAGCCAAGATAGAATCCCCCGAGGTGGCTACACCTTC
J gene: TRBJ1-2
V gene: TRBV4-3
clone size: medium-sized
D gene: -

CDR3 protein: CASSEHGLGGTIPYEQYF
CDR3 DNA: TGTGCCAGCAGCGAGCACGGCCTGGGAGGGACTATCCCCTACGAGCAGTACTTC
J gene: TRBJ2-7
V gene: TRBV9
clone size: -
D gene: TRBD2

CDR3 protein: CAISGLERAYEQYF
CDR3 DNA: TGTGCCATCAGTGGACTAGAGAGGGCCTACGAGCAGTACTTC
J gene: TRBJ2-7
V gene: TRBV10-3
clone size: -
D gene: -

CDR3 protein: CASSPTSGGLQETQYF
CDR3 DNA: TGTGCCAGCAGCCCCACTAGCGGGGGACTCCAAGAGACCCAGTACTTC
J gene: TRBJ2-5
V gene: TRBV4-2
clone size: -
D gene: TRBD2

CDR3 protein: CASSHDGDRGNSPLHF
CDR3 DNA: TGCGCCAGCAGCCACGATGGGGACAGGGGGAATTCACCCCTCCACTTT
J gene: TRBJ1-6
V gene: TRBV4-3
clone size: -
D gene: TRBD1

CDR3 protein: CASSLLGTSGGLYEQYF
CDR3 DNA: TGTGCCAGCAGCTTACTCGGGACTAGCGGGGGGCTCTACGAGCAGTACTTC
J gene: TRBJ2-7
V gene: TRBV7-2
clone size: -
D gene: TRBD2

CDR3 protein: CASSWTDMNTEAFF
CDR3 DNA: TGTGCCAGTAGCTGGACAGATATGAACACTGAAGCTTTCTTT
J gene: TRBJ1-1
V gene: TRBV19
clone size: -
D gene: -

CDR3 protein: CASSQEWGSGYGYTF
CDR3 DNA: TGCGCCAGCAGCCAAGAGTGGGGCTCGGGCTATGGCTACACCTTC
J gene: TRBJ1-2
V gene: TRBV4-1
clone size: few
D gene: -

CDR3 protein: CASSLGQVSYNEQFF
CDR3 DNA: TGCGCCAGCAGCTTGGGGCAGGTCTCCTACAATGAGCAGTTCTTC
J gene: TRBJ2-1
V gene: TRBV5-1
clone size: -
D gene: -

CDR3 protein: CSVDTQGNTGELFF
CDR3 DNA: TGCAGCGTTGACACGCAGGGAAACACCGGGGAGCTGTTTTTT
J gene: TRBJ2-2
V gene: TRBV29-1
clone size: -
D gene: -

CDR3 protein: CASSQRQGRGYYGYTF
CDR3 DNA: TGCGCCAGCAGCCAGAGGCAGGGTAGGGGTTACTATGGCTACACCTTC
J gene: TRBJ1-2
V gene: TRBV4-3
clone size: -
D gene: -

CDR3 protein: CASSRQGAPNTEAFF
CDR3 DNA: TGTGCCAGCTCCCGGCAGGGGGCGCCGAACACTGAAGCTTTCTTT
J gene: TRBJ1-1
V gene: TRBV6-1
clone size: -
D gene: TRBD1

CDR3 protein: CSGRGQGVGDEKLFF
CDR3 DNA: TGCAGCGGGAGAGGACAGGGCGTGGGGGATGAAAAACTGTTTTTT
J gene: TRBJ1-4
V gene: TRBV29-1
clone size: -
D gene: TRBD1

CDR3 protein: CASSLFGGPREKLFF
CDR3 DNA: TGTGCCAGCTCTCTCTTCGGGGGGCCGAGAGAAAAACTGTTTTTT
J gene: TRBJ1-4
V gene: TRBV18
clone size: -
D gene: -

CDR3 protein: CASTFGGGNYGYTF
CDR3 DNA: TGTGCCAGCACCTTTGGGGGGGGTAACTATGGCTACACCTTC
J gene: TRBJ1-2
V gene: TRBV6-5
clone size: -
D gene: -

CDR3 protein: CATERGVNHEQYF
CDR3 DNA: TGTGCCACAGAGCGGGGTGTCAACCACGAGCAGTACTTC
J gene: TRBJ2-7
V gene: TRBV10-3
clone size: few
D gene: TRBD2

CDR3 protein: CASSLGGYGYTF
CDR3 DNA: TGTGCCAGCAGCTTGGGAGGCTATGGCTACACCTTC
J gene: TRBJ1-2
V gene: TRBV5-4
clone size: once
D gene: -

CDR3 protein: CASSPPGGRYNEQFF
CDR3 DNA: TGTGCCAGCTCACCACCGGGGGGAAGGTACAATGAGCAGTTCTTC
J gene: TRBJ2-1
V gene: TRBV18
clone size: -
D gene: -

CDR3 protein: CASKDRGHSPLHF
CDR3 DNA: TGTGCCAGTAAGGACAGGGGACACTCACCCCTCCACTTT
J gene: TRBJ1-6
V gene: TRBV19
clone size: few
D gene: TRBD1

CDR3 protein: CASSFTGGSGPDTIYF
CDR3 DNA: TGTGCCAGCAGCTTTACAGGGGGCAGTGGACCAGACACCATATATTTT
J gene: TRBJ1-3
V gene: TRBV9
clone size: -
D gene: TRBD1

CDR3 protein: CASSSRTGDDGYTF
CDR3 DNA: TGTGCCAGCAGTAGCCGGACAGGGGACGATGGCTACACCTTC
J gene: TRBJ1-2
V gene: TRBV6-5
clone size: -
D gene: TRBD1

CDR3 protein: CASSQDGGRDRRKNIQYF
CDR3 DNA: TGCGCCAGCAGCCAAGATGGAGGCCGGGACAGGCGCAAAAACATTCAGTACTTC
J gene: TRBJ2-4
V gene: TRBV4-1
clone size: -
D gene: TRBD1

CDR3 protein: CASSRPAAWETQYF
CDR3 DNA: TGTGCCAGTAGCAGACCCGCAGCGTGGGAGACCCAGTACTTC
J gene: TRBJ2-5
V gene: TRBV19
clone size: -
D gene: -

CDR3 protein: CASSSPLGDTYEQYF
CDR3 DNA: TGTGCCAGCAGCTCCCCGCTGGGGGACACCTACGAGCAGTACTTC
J gene: TRBJ2-7
V gene: TRBV7-9
clone size: -
D gene: -

CDR3 protein: CASSVGYSGANVLTF
CDR3 DNA: TGTGCCAGCAGCGTAGGCTATTCTGGGGCCAACGTCCTGACTTTC
J gene: TRBJ2-6
V gene: TRBV9
clone size: -
D gene: -

CDR3 protein: CASRTGVNTEAFF
CDR3 DNA: TGTGCCAGCAGAACAGGGGTGAACACTGAAGCTTTCTTT
J gene: TRBJ1-1
V gene: TRBV6-5
clone size: -
D gene: TRBD1

CDR3 protein: CASSPPSGGRTGELFF
CDR3 DNA: TGTGCCAGCTCACCCCCTTCCGGGGGGCGCACCGGGGAGCTGTTTTTT
J gene: TRBJ2-2
V gene: TRBV18
clone size: -
D gene: -

CDR3 protein: CASSVVGGVQETQYF
CDR3 DNA: TGCGCCAGCAGCGTGGTGGGAGGGGTTCAAGAGACCCAGTACTTC
J gene: TRBJ2-5
V gene: TRBV5-1
clone size: -
D gene: TRBD2

CDR3 protein: CATSRGRLSYEQYF
CDR3 DNA: TGTGCCACCAGCAGGGGCCGCCTCTCCTACGAGCAGTACTTC
J gene: TRBJ2-7
V gene: TRBV15
clone size: -
D gene: -

CDR3 protein: CASSQRTGGYEQYF
CDR3 DNA: TGCGCCAGCAGCCAACGGACAGGGGGGTACGAGCAGTACTTC
J gene: TRBJ2-7
V gene: TRBV4-1
clone size: -
D gene: TRBD1

CDR3 protein: CASSPGTAYGYTF
CDR3 DNA: TGTGCCAGCAGCCCCGGGACAGCCTATGGCTACACCTTC
J gene: TRBJ1-2
V gene: TRBV7-9
clone size: -
D gene: TRBD1

CDR3 protein: CASSSTGTGFNNEQFF
CDR3 DNA: TGTGCCAGCAGTTCTACCGGGACAGGGTTCAACAATGAGCAGTTCTTC
J gene: TRBJ2-1
V gene: TRBV2
clone size: few
D gene: TRBD1

CDR3 protein: CASSPRAGGPRDEQFF
CDR3 DNA: TGCGCCAGCAGCCCTAGGGCGGGGGGGCCTAGGGATGAGCAGTTCTTC
J gene: TRBJ2-1
V gene: TRBV5-1
clone size: -
D gene: TRBD2